Listed below are T cell receptor beta chains from one sample, sequenced in a study of Ad26.COV2.S vaccination and SARS-CoV-2 variants. Profiled with immunoSEQ multiplex PCR; TCRdb holds only in-frame clones, not every one. The table lists just under 250,000 clones, approximately 88% of them singletons. This specimen was peripheral blood, taken in a trial of Ad26.COV2.S vaccine versus placebo. Source of these receptors: a person between 18 and 60 years old who received the Ad26.COV2.S COVID-19 vaccine or a placebo. The CDR3 runs from the conserved cysteine through the conserved F or W. Fields, in order: D gene, clone size, V gene, J gene, CDR3 protein, CDR3 DNA. D genes are given only for firm matches. Where a row states a size, it is once, few, many or the class of an expanded clone; other rows omit it.

d_gene: NA; abundance: NA; v_gene: TRBV7-9; j_gene: TRBJ2-7; CDR3aa: CASSLPGIGNEQYF; CDR3nt: TGTGCCAGCAGCCTCCCAGGTATAGGTAACGAGCAGTACTTC
d_gene: TRBD2; abundance: NA; v_gene: TRBV9; j_gene: TRBJ2-1; CDR3aa: CASSERGGLVLRGNEQFF; CDR3nt: TGTGCCAGCAGCGAGCGGGGGGGCCTCGTGCTCCGTGGCAATGAGCAGTTCTTC
d_gene: NA; abundance: NA; v_gene: TRBV27; j_gene: TRBJ2-7; CDR3aa: CASSVRDGYEQYF; CDR3nt: TGTGCCAGCAGTGTCCGGGACGGATACGAGCAGTACTTC
d_gene: NA; abundance: few; v_gene: TRBV18; j_gene: TRBJ2-2; CDR3aa: CASSPPLRTGELFF; CDR3nt: TGTGCCAGCTCACCACCGTTACGCACCGGGGAGCTGTTTTTT
d_gene: TRBD2; abundance: once; v_gene: TRBV4-2; j_gene: TRBJ2-2; CDR3aa: CASSRQPSGAGQGELFF; CDR3nt: TGTGCCAGCAGCCGCCAACCTAGCGGTGCCGGGCAGGGGGAGCTGTTTTTT
d_gene: NA; abundance: NA; v_gene: TRBV19; j_gene: TRBJ2-2; CDR3aa: CASSIWGNTGELFF; CDR3nt: TGTGCCAGTAGTATATGGGGGAACACCGGGGAGCTGTTTTTT
d_gene: TRBD1; abundance: NA; v_gene: TRBV5-1; j_gene: TRBJ2-3; CDR3aa: CASIRDRADTDTQYF; CDR3nt: TGCGCCAGCATAAGGGACAGGGCGGACACAGATACGCAGTATTTT
d_gene: NA; abundance: NA; v_gene: TRBV4-1; j_gene: TRBJ2-6; CDR3aa: CASSQDPWGGGANVLTF; CDR3nt: TGCGCCAGCAGCCAAGACCCGTGGGGTGGCGGGGCCAACGTCCTGACTTTC
d_gene: NA; abundance: NA; v_gene: TRBV3-1/TRBV3-2; j_gene: TRBJ1-2; CDR3aa: CASSLSKNGYTF; CDR3nt: TGTGCCAGCAGCCTGTCCAAGAACGGCTACACCTTC
d_gene: NA; abundance: NA; v_gene: TRBV2; j_gene: TRBJ1-1; CDR3aa: CASSDGGGTEAFF; CDR3nt: TGTGCCAGCAGTGATGGGGGAGGCACTGAAGCTTTCTTT
d_gene: TRBD1; abundance: NA; v_gene: TRBV9; j_gene: TRBJ1-3; CDR3aa: CASSRGDSSGNTIYF; CDR3nt: TGTGCCAGCAGCCGGGGGGACAGCTCTGGAAACACCATATATTTT